This record looks at one T cell receptor (beta chain) sequence and its context. As yet, its antigen is unknown. Clones were read by immunoSEQ multiplex PCR, and TCRdb kept only the in-frame ones, dropping some. Of roughly 10,000 clones listed, around 69% are singletons. This record belongs to a study of CD4+ T cells in melanoma. Deletions cut 8 bases from V and 2 bases from J, with 8 bases between. CDR3 length: 12 amino acids. Per the germline V gene, CDR1 is LNHNV and CDR2 is YYDKDF (reference sequence). Findings and caveats of the study: Diverse differentiation states were reported for melanoma neoantigen-specific CD4+ T cells. CD8+ T cell, macrophage and B cell function reportedly correlated with neoantigen-specific CD4+ T cells.

The V and J genes are TRBV15 and TRBJ2-3; no reliable D call. Sample: cells from a culture (not recorded whether cultured in vitro). The TCR comes from a human donor with melanoma. The chain's CDR3 is CATSRSTDTQYF. As DNA, the CDR3 is TGTGCCACCTCCAGGTCCACAGATACGCAGTATTTT.